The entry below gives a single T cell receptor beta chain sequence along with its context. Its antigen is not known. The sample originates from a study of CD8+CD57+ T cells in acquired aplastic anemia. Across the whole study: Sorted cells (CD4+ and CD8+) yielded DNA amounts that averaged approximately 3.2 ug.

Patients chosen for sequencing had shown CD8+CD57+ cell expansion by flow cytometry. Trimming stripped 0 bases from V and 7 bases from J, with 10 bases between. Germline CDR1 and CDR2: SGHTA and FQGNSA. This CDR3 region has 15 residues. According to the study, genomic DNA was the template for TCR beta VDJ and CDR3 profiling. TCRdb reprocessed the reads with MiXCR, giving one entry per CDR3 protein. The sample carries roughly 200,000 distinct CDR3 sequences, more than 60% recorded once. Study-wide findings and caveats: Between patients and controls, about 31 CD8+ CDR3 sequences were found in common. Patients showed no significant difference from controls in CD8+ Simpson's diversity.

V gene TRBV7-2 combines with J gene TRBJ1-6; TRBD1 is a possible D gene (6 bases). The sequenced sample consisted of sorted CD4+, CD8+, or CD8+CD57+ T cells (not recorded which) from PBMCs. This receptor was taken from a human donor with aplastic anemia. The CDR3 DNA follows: TGTGCCAGCAGCTTAGCGGGGGCGCAGAATTCACCCCTCCACTTT. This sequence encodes CASSLAGAQNSPLHF.